One sample yielded the 22 T cell receptor beta chains listed below, sequenced in a study of T-cell memory formation after mild COVID-19. One entry per CDR3 protein, called by TCRdb with MiXCR from the 5' RACE reads. The sample comprises about 400,000 distinct CDR3 sequences, over 13% of which are singletons, and 22% rests with the top ten. Specimen: PBMCs or a T cell subset sorted from them (not recorded which). These receptors all stem from a man younger than 30 who had mild COVID-19 (a few samples of this study predate the infection). Cell type and time point are not known.

This clonotype was detected once. DNA of the CDR3: TGTGCCAGCAGAACAGGGGGGTCGGGACAGGGAGCCTACAATGAGCAGTTCTTC. This codes for CASRTGGSGQGAYNEQFF. The chain has TRBV2 and TRBJ2-1, with 9 bases matching TRBD1. This CDR3 region has 18 residues. The trim removed 6 bases at V and 2 bases at J, leaving 14 bases unmatched. CDR1 is SNHLY, CDR2 FYNNEI, per germline.

J is TRBJ2-3 and V is TRBV9; TRBD2 is a possible D gene (5 bases). The CDR3 totals 14 residues. The V gene lost 3 bases and the J gene lost 4 bases, with 12 bases spanning the gap. From germline, CDR1 is SGDLS and CDR2 YYNGEE. CDR3 in DNA: TGTGCCAGCAGCGCCCTGGACTCCTCAGATACGCAGTATTTT. Translating gives CASSALDSSDTQYF.

The table lists this clonotype with a few counts. V gene TRBV6-5 combines with J gene TRBJ2-3, with a tentative D call TRBD1 (5 bases). The length of the CDR3 is 14 residues. Germline V gene data show CDR1 as MNHEY and CDR2 as SVGAGI. Trimming removed 2 bases at V and 2 bases at J, with 8 bases between. The CDR3 region has the DNA TGTGCCAGCAGTTACAGGGGAAACACAGATACGCAGTATTTT. Its translation: CASSYRGNTDTQYF.

This clonotype turned up a few times. The rearrangement joins TRBV5-5 to TRBJ2-3, with TRBD2 matching 8 bases. The CDR3 is made up of 14 amino acids. Germline CDR1 and CDR2: SGHKS and YYEKEE (reference sequence). J lost 6 bases, V lost 5 bases, and 8 bases had no gene match. The CDR3 loop reads CASRIIAGPDTQYF. CDR3 DNA: TGTGCCAGCAGAATAATAGCGGGGCCCGATACGCAGTATTTT.

The rearrangement links TRBV7-2 to TRBJ1-5; maybe TRBD1 (6 bases). Looked up from germline, CDR1 is SGHTA and CDR2 is FQGNSA. The CDR3 is 13 amino acids. In nucleotides, the CDR3 is TGTGCTACCGGGCGGACAGTAAATCAGCCCCAGCATTTT. This encodes CATGRTVNQPQHF.

This clonotype showed up many times. This chain connects TRBV7-2 to TRBJ2-1; D gene uncertain. Trimming shortened V by 1 base and J by 0 bases, and 10 bases separated the two germline ends. CDR3 length: 16 residues. Germline loops: CDR1 SGHTA, CDR2 FQGNSA. The CDR3 coding sequence is TGTGCCAGCAGCTTAGTTAGCCAGAGCTCCTACAATGAGCAGTTCTTC. This encodes CASSLVSQSSYNEQFF.

This clonotype has ten or more counts. This chain links TRBV12-3 or TRBV12-4 with TRBJ2-1, with 8 bases fitting TRBD2. Germline trimming cut 5 bases from V and 7 bases from J; bases unmatched to any gene: 1. CDR3 length equals 12 residues. CDR3 region: CASSTGGNEQFF. The CDR3 coding sequence is TGTGCCAGCAGTACGGGGGGGAATGAGCAGTTCTTC.

This clonotype has more than one count but fewer than ten. V and J are TRBV4-1 and TRBJ1-6, with a possible D match to TRBD1 (6 bases). CDR3 length: 17 amino acids. V was shortened by 1 base and J by 6 bases, with 16 bases between the two germline ends. Per germline, CDR1 MGHRA and CDR2 YSYEKL. CDR3 sequence reads: CASSQVRPGAGNSPLHF. Here the CDR3 DNA reads TGCGCCAGCAGCCAAGTACGTCCGGGGGCAGGTAATTCACCCCTCCACTTT.

This clonotype was detected only a few times. This sequence joins TRBV10-3 and TRBJ2-7; TRBD2 aligns across 11 bases. V lost 7 bases, J lost 0 bases, and 5 bases stayed unmatched. Per the germline V gene, CDR1 is ENHRY and CDR2 is SYGVKD. The length of the CDR3 is 15 residues. DNA for the CDR3: TGTGCCATCACCCCGGGACTAGCGGTCTCCTACGAGCAGTACTTC. Residues: CAITPGLAVSYEQYF.

The chain joins TRBV12-3 or TRBV12-4 to TRBJ1-1; 9 nucleotides match TRBD1. The CDR3 runs to 15 residues. V dropped 7 bases and J dropped 0; count of bases not matched to a gene: 6. The CDR3 loop is CASTVRTGVNTEAFF. For the CDR3, the DNA is TGTGCCAGCACCGTCCGGACAGGGGTGAACACTGAAGCTTTCTTT.

The rearrangement uses TRBV6-5 and TRBJ1-2; D perhaps matches TRBD1 (5 bases). Germline lookup yields CDR1 MNHEY and CDR2 SVGAGI. The V and J ends lost 0 bases and 6 bases respectively, with 5 bases between them. The CDR3 is 12 amino acids. The CDR3 DNA follows: TGTGCCAGCAGTTACTCGGGGGATGGCTACACCTTC. Protein: CASSYSGDGYTF.

The chain joins TRBV25-1 to TRBJ2-3; 8 nucleotides align to TRBD1. CDR1 and CDR2 from the germline V gene are MGHDK and SYGVNS. The CDR3 loop spans 15 amino acids. The J segment lost 4 bases and the V segment lost 5 bases, leaving 8 bases of the junction unmatched. CDR3 sequence: CASSNVQGAADTQYF. In nucleotides, the CDR3 is TGTGCCAGCAGTAACGTCCAGGGGGCGGCAGATACGCAGTATTTT.

This clonotype showed up just a few times. The rearrangement links TRBV20-1 to TRBJ2-5; 8 bases map to TRBD2. The CDR3 is made up of 13 amino acids. V was clipped by 5 bases and J by 5 bases; unmatched bases: 7. CDR1 DFQATT and CDR2 SNEGSKA come from the germline V gene (reference sequence). CDR3 in DNA: TGCAGTGCTGCTGAAGCGGGGGAGGAGACCCAGTACTTC. This encodes CSAAEAGEETQYF.

This clonotype was seen ten or more times. The genes are TRBV5-1 and TRBJ1-6; D gene uncertain. V was shortened by 2 bases and J by 5 bases, with 11 bases between the two germline ends. This CDR3 has 15 amino acids. Germline values: CDR1 SGHRS, CDR2 YFSETQ. CDR3 DNA sequence: TGCGCCAGCAGCTTTATTACGGCGGATAATTCACCCCTCCACTTT. Amino acids: CASSFITADNSPLHF.

The chain links TRBV20-1 to TRBJ1-5; no clear D. Trimming pared 5 bases from V and 7 bases from J, leaving 15 bases between. CDR1 and CDR2 from the germline V gene are DFQATT and SNEGSKA (reference sequence). The CDR3 totals 13 residues. CDR3 amino acids: CSASTGVNQPQHF. In DNA form, the CDR3 reads TGCAGTGCTTCTACCGGGGTAAACCAGCCCCAGCATTTT.

V is TRBV6-5 and J is TRBJ1-2, with 8 nucleotides matching TRBD1. J gave up 6 bases and V 6 bases, and 15 bases lay outside the gene matches. CDR3 size: 16 residues. Germline V CDR1 and CDR2: MNHEY, SVGAGI. The CDR3 coding sequence is TGTGCCAGCAGCCCCCGGCGCTCAGGGGGCCTGGATGGCTACACCTTC. Residues: CASSPRRSGGLDGYTF.

This rearrangement joins TRBV12-3 or TRBV12-4 to TRBJ2-2; weak D call: TRBD2 (7 bases). The CDR3 spans 16 residues. Between the trimmed V and J ends, which lost 2 bases and 0 bases, there was a span of 10 bases. The CDR3 DNA reads as TGTGCCAGCAGTTTATGGGGGGGCACGAACACCGGGGAGCTGTTTTTT. Translated: CASSLWGGTNTGELFF.

The CDR3 loop is CSAIPGPPYEQYF. The CDR3 DNA follows: TGCAGTGCCATCCCGGGACCCCCCTACGAGCAGTACTTC. The V call is TRBV20-1, the J call TRBJ2-7; either TRBD1 or TRBD2 may fit D (5 bases each). This CDR3 region has 13 residues. Germline CDR1 reads DFQATT; CDR2 reads SNEGSKA (reference sequence). The V gene lost 6 bases and the J gene lost 2 bases, with 14 bases spanning the gap.

This sequence joins TRBV27 and TRBJ1-4, with D perhaps TRBD1 (5 bases). The CDR3 is 14 residues long. CDR1 and CDR2 from the germline V gene are MNHEY and SMNVEV (reference sequence). V was trimmed by 5 bases and J by 7 bases, leaving 14 bases between them. CDR3 region: CASSPQGVREKLFF. CDR3 coding DNA: TGTGCCAGCAGTCCCCAGGGAGTTCGTGAAAAACTGTTTTTT.

J is TRBJ1-2 and V is TRBV12-3 or TRBV12-4; 8 nucleotides line up with TRBD1. V was clipped by 5 bases and J by 10 bases; unmatched bases: 3. CDR3 length equals 11 residues. CDR3 region: CASSPDRVYTF. CDR3 nucleotide sequence: TGTGCCAGCAGTCCGGACAGGGTCTACACCTTC.

This chain connects TRBV20-1 to TRBJ2-7; maybe TRBD1 (5 bases). The V end was cut by 1 base, the J end by 1 base, with 11 bases between. The CDR3 has 14 residues. Germline CDR1 and CDR2: DFQATT and SNEGSKA (reference sequence). The CDR3 DNA reads TGCAGTGCTAGAGCAGGGCCGGCGTCCTACGAGCAGTACTTC. Its translation: CSARAGPASYEQYF.

This clonotype was seen repeatedly, ten times or more. The chain uses TRBV7-2 and TRBJ2-1, with 12 positions matching TRBD2. CDR1 is SGHTA and CDR2 is FQGNSA in the germline V gene. V gave up 5 bases and J gave up 5 bases; unmatched junction bases: 4. The CDR3 has 15 amino acids. CDR3 sequence reads: CASSHGLAGNNEQFF. As DNA, the CDR3 is TGTGCCAGCAGCCACGGACTAGCGGGGAACAATGAGCAGTTCTTC. Using reference TRBV7-2 and TRBJ2-1 for the parts outside the CDR3, the full variable domain is GAGVSQSPSNKVTEKGKDVELRCDPISGHTALYWYRQSLGQGLEFLIYFQGNSAPDKSGLPSDRFSAERTGGSVSTLTIQRTQQEDSAVYLCASSHGLAGNNEQFFGPGTRLTVL.